The subject of this entry is one TCR beta chain. The sample comes from a study of shared clonotypes between healthy human individuals. Sequencing was performed with immunoSEQ multiplex PCR; in TCRdb, only in-frame clones are kept and a portion is missing. Of 2,500,000 or so clones listed, over 85% are singletons. This CDR3 spans 17 amino acids. Between the trimmed V and J ends, which lost 0 bases and 2 bases, there was a span of 14 bases. Germline V gene data show CDR1 as LNHNV and CDR2 as YYDKDF (reference sequence). J is TRBJ2-4 and V is TRBV15, with TRBD1 as a possible D gene (6 bases). This clonotype originated in a man aged 18-30 years in good health. The sample consisted of naive CD4+ T cells sorted from blood. Documented subset: CD45RA+ positively selected. CDR3 amino acids: CATSRDGWDTTKNIQYF. The CDR3 coding sequence is TGTGCCACCAGCAGAGATGGTTGGGACACCACCAAAAACATTCAGTACTTC. The complete variable domain, with remaining parts taken from reference TRBV15 and TRBJ2-4, reads DAMVIQNPRYQVTQFGKPVTLSCSQTLNHNVMYWYQQKSSQAPKLLFHYYDKDFNNEADTPDNFQSRRPNTSFCFLDIRSPGLGDTAMYLCATSRDGWDTTKNIQYFGAGTRLSVL.